These 19 T cell receptor beta chains were all obtained from the same sample, sequenced in a study of blood T cell repertoires in COVID-19. TCRdb keeps only in-frame clones here, not all; method: immunoSEQ multiplex PCR. The sample carries around 60,000 clones, 84% recorded once. Sequencing used peripheral blood. These receptors all come from a man aged 60 to 69 with COVID-19, enrolled during active disease.

V is TRBV15 and J is TRBJ2-2; the D gene is possibly TRBD2 (6 bases). Germline V gene data show CDR1 as LNHNV and CDR2 as YYDKDF (reference sequence). The V gene lost 0 bases and the J gene lost 5 bases, with 10 bases spanning the gap. CDR3 length equals 15 residues. CDR3 DNA sequence: TGTGCCACCAGCAGAGACGGAGGGCGGACCGGGGAGCTGTTTTTT. It encodes CATSRDGGRTGELFF.

The genes are TRBV4-1 and TRBJ1-2, with D perhaps matching TRBD1 (6 bases). The germline V and J ends were trimmed by 0 bases and 4 bases, with 15 bases remaining between them. Germline-derived CDR1 and CDR2 are MGHRA and YSYEKL. The CDR3 extends over 16 amino acids. The DNA of the CDR3 is TGCGCCAGCAGCCAAGAGGGGTCAGGGGTTACCTATGGCTACACCTTC. It codes for CASSQEGSGVTYGYTF.

The CDR3 nucleotides read TGTGCCAGCAGCTTAGCGCTAGGAGCGGAGACCTACGAGCAGTACTTC. This encodes CASSLALGAETYEQYF. J is TRBJ2-7 and V is TRBV7-2; the D gene is possibly TRBD2 (5 bases). With 0 bases removed from V and 2 bases from J, the gap between germline ends came to 14 bases. Germline V gene data show CDR1 as SGHTA and CDR2 as FQGNSA. CDR3 length equals 16 residues.

This chain links TRBV5-6 with TRBJ2-7; D gene uncertain. The length of the CDR3 is 11 residues. Trimming cost V 3 bases and J 2 bases, with 3 bases left between them. Looked up from germline, CDR1 is SGHDT and CDR2 is YYEEEE. CDR3 DNA: TGTGCCAGCAGCTCAACCTACGAGCAGTACTTC. Encoded protein: CASSSTYEQYF. Complete variable domain (other parts from reference TRBV5-6 and TRBJ2-7): DAGVTQSPTHLIKTRGQQVTLRCSPKSGHDTVSWYQQALGQGPQFIFQYYEEEERQRGNFPDRFSGHQFPNYSSELNVNALLLGDSALYLCASSSTYEQYFGPGTRLTVT.

The V and J genes are TRBV25-1 and TRBJ2-1; TRBD1 agrees at 7 bases. After removal of 2 bases from V and 4 bases from J, the junction contained 11 bases not matched to a gene. The germline V gene encodes CDR1 MGHDK and CDR2 SYGVNS. The CDR3 is made up of 17 amino acids. CDR3 in amino acids: CASSEITGDEVYNEQFF. As DNA, the CDR3 is TGTGCCAGCAGTGAAATAACAGGGGATGAGGTTTACAATGAGCAGTTCTTC.

This clone was found once. The chain recombines TRBV11-3 with TRBJ1-6; no definite D call. The V gene lost 1 base and the J gene lost 10 bases, with 8 bases spanning the gap. The CDR3 loop spans 13 amino acids. The germline V gene has CDR1 SGHNT and CDR2 YENEEA. This CDR3 is CASSLGQRSPLHF. In DNA, the CDR3 is TGTGCCAGCAGCTTAGGGCAACGCTCACCCCTCCACTTT.

The genes are TRBV19 and TRBJ2-7; possibly TRBD1 for D (7 bases). The germline gives CDR1 LNHDA, CDR2 SQIVND (reference sequence). The ends were cut back, 4 bases at V and 0 bases at J, with 13 bases in the middle. CDR3 length: 15 residues. CDR3 amino acids: CASSTNRGLSYEQYF. In DNA, the CDR3 is TGTGCCAGTAGTACAAACAGGGGACTCTCCTACGAGCAGTACTTC.

The chain employs TRBV11-2 and TRBJ1-4; 7 bases line up with TRBD1. The J segment lost 7 bases and the V segment lost 4 bases, leaving 9 bases of the junction unmatched. This CDR3 is built from 15 residues. The germline gives CDR1 SGHAT, CDR2 FQNNGV. The chain's CDR3 is CASSSYRGEVEKLFF. CDR3 bases: TGTGCCAGCAGCTCCTACAGGGGTGAGGTTGAAAAACTGTTTTTT.

The J gene is TRBJ1-4, the V gene TRBV11-2; TRBD1 matches at 9 bases. The CDR3 has 15 residues. The J segment lost 6 bases and the V segment lost 5 bases, leaving 7 bases of the junction unmatched. Germline CDR1 reads SGHAT; CDR2 reads FQNNGV. The CDR3 spells CASSTDRGMYEKLFF. The CDR3 nucleotides read TGTGCCAGCAGCACCGACAGGGGGATGTATGAAAAACTGTTTTTT.

The gene calls are TRBV11-2 and TRBJ2-7; D gene unclear. The CDR3 length is 15 residues. V was pared by 5 bases and J by 0 bases, with 14 bases between. Per the germline V gene, CDR1 is SGHAT and CDR2 is FQNNGV. The CDR3, as DNA: TGTGCCAGCAGCCCCCAGGCAACCCGCTCCTACGAGCAGTACTTC. It translates to CASSPQATRSYEQYF. The complete variable domain, with remaining parts taken from reference TRBV11-2 and TRBJ2-7, reads EAGVAQSPRYKIIEKRQSVAFWCNPISGHATLYWYQQILGQGPKLLIQFQNNGVVDDSQLPKDRFSAERLKGVDSTLKIQPAKLEDSAVYLCASSPQATRSYEQYFGPGTRLTVT.

V usage is TRBV5-5 and J usage is TRBJ2-7; 10 bases are shared with TRBD1. CDR3 length equals 14 residues. Looked up from germline, CDR1 is SGHKS and CDR2 is YYEKEE (reference sequence). V lost 6 bases to trimming and J lost 2 bases; unmatched junction nucleotides: 5. The CDR3 nucleotides are TGTGCCAGCAACCGACAGGGGGCTCCCTACGAGCAGTACTTC. Its translation is CASNRQGAPYEQYF. The complete variable domain, with remaining parts taken from reference TRBV5-5 and TRBJ2-7, reads DAGVTQSPTHLIKTRGQQVTLRCSPISGHKSVSWYQQVLGQGPQFIFQYYEKEERGRGNFPDRFSARQFPNYSSELNVNALLLGDSALYLCASNRQGAPYEQYFGPGTRLTVT.

CDR3 protein: CASSLVIAGSYEQYF. The CDR3 DNA sequence: TGTGCCAGCAGCTTAGTGATTGCAGGGTCCTACGAGCAGTACTTC. The chain joins TRBV7-2 to TRBJ2-7, with D maybe TRBD1 (5 bases). V lost 1 base and J lost 1, with 11 bases in between. This CDR3 is 15 amino acids long. Germline CDR1 SGHTA, CDR2 FQGNSA.

The gene calls are TRBV25-1 and TRBJ1-5, with 7 positions matching TRBD1. CDR1 MGHDK and CDR2 SYGVNS come from the germline V gene. The CDR3 loop spans 16 amino acids. The V segment lost 2 bases and the J segment 2 bases; nucleotides outside the gene matches: 6. The CDR3 protein is CASSERTGTGNQPQHF. The CDR3 DNA follows: TGTGCCAGCAGTGAACGAACCGGGACAGGCAATCAGCCCCAGCATTTT.

The chain uses TRBV7-3 and TRBJ2-1, with D possibly matching TRBD1 (6 bases). With 4 bases removed from V and 4 bases from J, the gap between germline ends came to 8 bases. The CDR3 sequence is 13 residues long. Germline CDR1 SGHTA, CDR2 FQGTGA. The CDR3 coding sequence is TGTGCCAGCAGCTCCGGACAGTACAATGAGCAGTTCTTC. This encodes CASSSGQYNEQFF.

The chain employs TRBV20-1 and TRBJ2-1; 9 bases agree with TRBD2. The CDR3 loop spans 15 amino acids. The V gene end was trimmed by 6 bases and the J gene end by 3 bases; junction bases not matched to a gene: 9. The germline V gene has CDR1 DFQATT and CDR2 SNEGSKA (reference sequence). The CDR3 spells CSASHSGSFYNEQFF. As DNA, the CDR3 is TGCAGTGCGAGTCATAGCGGGAGCTTCTACAATGAGCAGTTCTTC.

The rearrangement links TRBV2 to TRBJ2-5; the D gene is possibly TRBD1 (6 bases). Trimming removed 4 bases from V and 5 bases from J, with 11 bases in between. The germline V gene has CDR1 SNHLY and CDR2 FYNNEI. The CDR3 contains 13 residues. The CDR3 reads CASSVQGLETQYF. CDR3 coding DNA: TGTGCCAGCAGTGTACAGGGATTGGAGACCCAGTACTTC. The entire variable domain, with the rest obtained from reference TRBV2 and TRBJ2-5, is as follows: EPEVTQTPSHQVTQMGQEVILRCVPISNHLYFYWYRQILGQKVEFLVSFYNNEISEKSEIFDDQFSVERPDGSNFTLKIRSTKLEDSAMYFCASSVQGLETQYFGPGTRLLVL.

V is TRBV30 and J is TRBJ2-5; 9 bases align to TRBD2. The junction had 7 bases not matched to a gene; V was cut back by 0 bases and J by 5 bases. Looked up from germline, CDR1 is GTSNPN and CDR2 is SVGIG (reference sequence). The CDR3 has 15 amino acids. The CDR3 region is CAWSVGAGGPETQYF. CDR3 DNA sequence: TGTGCCTGGAGTGTTGGTGCGGGGGGGCCCGAGACCCAGTACTTC.

The chain recombines TRBV19 with TRBJ2-1; D might be TRBD1 (6 bases). The V and J ends lost 7 bases and 5 bases respectively, with 21 bases between them. The germline V gene encodes CDR1 LNHDA and CDR2 SQIVND (reference sequence). The CDR3 consists of 16 residues. CDR3 bases: TGTGCCAGTAACCCCTTCGGGACACCCGGTGACAATGAGCAGTTCTTC. It is translated as CASNPFGTPGDNEQFF. The entire variable domain, with the rest obtained from reference TRBV19 and TRBJ2-1, is as follows: DGGITQSPKYLFRKEGQNVTLSCEQNLNHDAMYWYRQDPGQGLRLIYYSQIVNDFQKGDIAEGYSVSREKKESFPLTVTSAQKNPTAFYLCASNPFGTPGDNEQFFGPGTRLTVL.

This chain links TRBV3-1 (or the pseudogene TRBV3-2) with TRBJ1-1, with a tentative D call TRBD1 (6 bases). The CDR3 extends over 13 amino acids. Germline V lookup: CDR1 LGHDT, CDR2 YNNKEL (reference sequence). V was clipped by 3 bases and J by 6 bases, with 11 bases between them. CDR3 amino acids: CASSHPDRSEAFF. The CDR3 nucleotides are TGTGCCAGCAGCCACCCGGACAGATCTGAAGCTTTCTTT.